One T cell receptor beta chain is described in this entry. This entry comes from a study of blood T cell repertoires in COVID-19. Whole-study context: Nucleic acid was either cDNA or gDNA, and it came from T cells, B-cell-depleted T cells, or PBMCs.

Repertoires were generated with immunoSEQ multiplex PCR, while TCRdb's copy carries only in-frame clones and drops some. Among roughly 120,000 clones listed, about 83% were seen once. Looked up from germline, CDR1 is MNHEY and CDR2 is SMNVEV (reference sequence). Deletions cut 0 bases from V and 7 bases from J, with 10 bases between. This CDR3 region has 15 residues. The TCR was taken from a human donor in a cohort sampled during active COVID-19. The chain carries TRBV27 and TRBJ1-6; D remains ambiguous. The sequenced sample consisted of peripheral blood. The DNA of the CDR3 is TGTGCCAGCAGTTTATCGTGGGCGGGAAATTCACCCCTCCACTTT. This encodes CASSLSWAGNSPLHF.